Following are 8 T cell receptor beta chains from one sample sequenced in a study of T-cell memory formation after mild COVID-19. TCRdb redid the calling of the 5' RACE reads with MiXCR, one entry per CDR3 protein. The sample has around 250,000 distinct CDR3 sequences, around a tenth seen once; the top ten hold under 25%. The source material was PBMCs or a T cell subset sorted from them (not recorded which). These receptors were collected from a man younger than 35 who had mild COVID-19 (a few samples of this study predate the infection). Cell type and time point are not known.

The rearrangement uses TRBV27 and TRBJ1-2; 10 bases match TRBD1. The CDR3 contains 16 residues. Germline lookup yields CDR1 MNHEY and CDR2 SMNVEV (reference sequence). Unmatched junction bases numbered 8, after V lost 4 bases and J lost 3 bases. CDR3 sequence (DNA): TGTGCCAGCAGTTGGGCGGGGGACAGGGGACACTATGGCTACACCTTC. Its translation: CASSWAGDRGHYGYTF.

The table lists this clonotype with a few counts. The rearrangement uses TRBV11-2 and TRBJ1-1; no reliable D call. The V end was cut by 4 bases, the J end by 3 bases, with 9 bases between. This CDR3 is built from 13 residues. The germline CDR1 and CDR2 sequences are SGHAT and FQNNGV. DNA of the CDR3: TGTGCCAGCAGCTCTCAACGCTACACTGAAGCTTTCTTT. It translates to CASSSQRYTEAFF.

The chain links TRBV18 to TRBJ1-2; no reliable D call. V lost 0 bases to trimming and J lost 8 bases, with 16 bases between them. The CDR3 extends over 15 amino acids. Germline CDR1 and CDR2: KGHSH and LQKENI. The CDR3: CASSPPGPEMGGYTF. The CDR3 DNA reads as TGTGCCAGCTCACCACCAGGGCCGGAGATGGGGGGCTACACCTTC.

This clonotype was counted a few times. The CDR3 DNA follows: TGTGCCAGCGAGACAGGCGGCTACAATGAGCAGTTCTTC. Protein sequence: CASETGGYNEQFF. The genes are TRBV11-1 and TRBJ2-1, with D possibly matching TRBD1 (6 bases). This CDR3 contains 13 residues. V was clipped by 8 bases and J by 3 bases, with 11 bases between them. Germline-derived CDR1 and CDR2 are SGHAT and FQDESV (reference sequence).

The chain has TRBV20-1 and TRBJ1-2; weak D call: TRBD1 (5 bases). This CDR3 spans 16 amino acids. Trimming left V 0 bases short and J 0 bases short, with 14 bases between. CDR1 and CDR2 (germline): DFQATT, SNEGSKA (reference sequence). The CDR3 coding sequence is TGCAGTGCTAGAGATCGTGTTGACAGTCCTAACTATGGCTACACCTTC. Its translation is CSARDRVDSPNYGYTF.

This chain uses TRBV4-1 with TRBJ2-2, with TRBD1 matching over 7 bases. Germline CDR1 MGHRA, CDR2 YSYEKL. The V gene end was trimmed by 3 bases and the J gene end by 7 bases; junction bases not matched to a gene: 8. The CDR3 contains 15 residues. The CDR3 reads CASSQGDRVHGELFF. For the CDR3, the DNA is TGCGCCAGCAGCCAGGGAGACAGGGTCCACGGGGAGCTGTTTTTT.

The chain carries TRBV4-1 and TRBJ1-1; D ambiguous. The CDR3 runs 17 residues. Germline CDR1 and CDR2: MGHRA and YSYEKL. Trimming stripped 0 bases from V and 4 bases from J, with 18 bases between. The CDR3 sequence is CASSQELGAALITEAFF. DNA for the CDR3: TGCGCCAGCAGCCAAGAATTGGGCGCCGCATTAATCACTGAAGCTTTCTTT.

The rearrangement joins TRBV7-9 to TRBJ2-5; D may be TRBD1 or TRBD2 (6 bases each). The CDR3 spans 14 residues. The germline gives CDR1 SEHNR, CDR2 FQNEAQ (reference sequence). Trimming took off 5 bases at V and 5 bases at J, with 15 bases between the two ends. Here the CDR3 reads CASSRVGGMETQYF. CDR3 nucleotides: TGTGCCAGCAGCCGCGTGGGGGGCATGGAGACCCAGTACTTC. Based on the CDR3 plus reference TRBV7-9 and TRBJ2-5, the full variable domain is DTGVSQNPRHKITKRGQNVTFRCDPISEHNRLYWYRQTLGQGPEFLTYFQNEAQLEKSRLLSDRFSAERPKGSFSTLEIQRTEQGDSAMYLCASSRVGGMETQYFGPGTRLLVL.